This T cell receptor (beta chain) was identified in a study of regulatory T cells in long-lasting Graves disease. General study results and limits: TCR diversity was lower in persistent Graves' patients than in newly diagnosed ones.

Building of the TCR beta libraries involved iRepertoire HTBI primers and Arm-PCR of CDR3 regions. TCRdb re-derived calls from the multiplex PCR reads in MiXCR, one entry per CDR3 protein. The sample comprises about 610,000 distinct CDR3 sequences, more than 15% of which are singletons, and approximately 12% rests with the top ten. This clonotype was recorded a few times. What it binds is unknown. Time point defined: newly diagnosed GD, antithyroid drugs for less than 3 months. Construction of the TCR library relied on RNA isolated from PBMCs. EDTA tubes received approximately 10 milliliters of collected peripheral blood. These sequences were also reported in another study, on T cells in Graves' hyperthyroidism and ophthalmopathy. This second report adds: Every diagnosis used clinical symptoms, serum thyroxine and TRAb, thyroid ultrasound and orbital computed tomography.

The clonotype originates from a man between 18 and 35 years old with Graves disease. The sequencing here drew on peripheral blood mononuclear cells (PBMCs), taken at new diagnosis, from a patient treated with antithyroid drugs.

CDR3: CASSGPAEDTQYF. CDR3 DNA sequence: TGTGCCAGCAGCGGCCCTGCGGAAGATACGCAGTATTTT. The rearrangement uses TRBV11-2 and TRBJ2-3, with no clear D. The CDR3 loop spans 13 amino acids. CDR1 and CDR2 (germline): SGHAT, FQNNGV. The V end lost 5 bases, the J end lost 5 bases, and 11 bases lay between the germline ends.